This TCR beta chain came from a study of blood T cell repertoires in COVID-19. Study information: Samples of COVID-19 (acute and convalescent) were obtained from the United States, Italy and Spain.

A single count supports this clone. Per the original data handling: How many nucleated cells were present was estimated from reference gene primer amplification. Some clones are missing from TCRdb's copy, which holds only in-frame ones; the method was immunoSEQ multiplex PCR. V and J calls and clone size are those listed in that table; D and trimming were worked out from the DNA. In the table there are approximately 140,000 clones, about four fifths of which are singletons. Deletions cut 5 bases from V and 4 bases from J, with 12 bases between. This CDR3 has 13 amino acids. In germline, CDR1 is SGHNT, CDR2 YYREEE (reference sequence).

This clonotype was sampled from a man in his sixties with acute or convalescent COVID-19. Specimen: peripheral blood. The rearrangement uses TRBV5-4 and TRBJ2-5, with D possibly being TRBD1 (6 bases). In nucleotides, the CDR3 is TGTGCCAGCAGTTATCTAGGGGGAGAGACCCAGTACTTC. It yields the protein CASSYLGGETQYF.